Listed below are T cell receptor beta chains from one sample, sequenced in a study of CD8+ T cells in alopecia areata. Clones were read by immunoSEQ multiplex PCR, and TCRdb kept only the in-frame ones, dropping some. The sample records about 140,000 clones, approximately 60% being singletons. The sequenced material came from CD4+ T cells sorted from blood. The receptors were sampled from a human donor in good health. Each CDR3 is given with its conserved first and last residue. The D gene is left open where the match is weak. Size is omitted from some rows. Given values are once, few, many or a class for expanded clones.

>few|-|11|TRBJ2-2|TRBV19
CASSRTGELFF
TGTGCCAGTAGTAGGACCGGGGAGCTGTTTTTT
>-|-|16|TRBJ1-4|TRBV10-3
CAISEAGDGANEKLFF
TGTGCCATCAGTGAGGCAGGGGATGGGGCTAATGAAAAACTGTTTTTT
>-|TRBD2|18|TRBJ2-1|TRBV2
CASSGRSSGRDGYNEQFF
TGTGCCAGCAGTGGACGGTCGAGCGGGAGAGACGGATACAATGAGCAGTTCTTC
>few|TRBD1|14|TRBJ1-1|TRBV29-1
CSAEGQLMNTEAFF
TGCAGCGCCGAGGGACAGCTCATGAACACTGAAGCTTTCTTT
>-|-|15|TRBJ2-3|TRBV7-2
CASSLTRGRTDTQYF
TGTGCCAGCAGCTTAACGAGGGGTCGCACAGATACGCAGTATTTT
>-|TRBD2|18|TRBJ2-5|TRBV7-2
CASSLGPGTSGRASAQYF
TGTGCCAGCAGCTTAGGTCCCGGGACTAGCGGGAGGGCCTCGGCCCAGTACTTC
>-|-|14|TRBJ1-2|TRBV27
CASSLSMEGYGYTF
TGTGCCAGCAGTTTATCGATGGAAGGCTATGGCTACACCTTC
>few|-|11|TRBJ2-7|TRBV7-9
CASSRVEEQYF
TGTGCCAGCAGCCGAGTCGAAGAGCAGTACTTC
>-|-|14|TRBJ2-6|TRBV30
CAWSLTAGANVLTF
TGTGCCTGGAGTCTGACAGCTGGGGCCAACGTCCTGACTTTC
>-|TRBD2|16|TRBJ2-7|TRBV15
CATSGVSGLARYEQYF
TGTGCCACCAGCGGAGTCTCGGGACTAGCACGATACGAGCAGTACTTC
>few|TRBD1|15|TRBJ2-7|TRBV29-1
CSVEGGDRGPNEQYF
TGCAGCGTTGAAGGGGGGGACAGGGGGCCCAACGAGCAGTACTTC
>-|-|14|TRBJ2-1|TRBV6-5
CASRSSMRHNEQFF
TGTGCCAGCAGATCCAGCATGAGGCACAATGAGCAGTTCTTC
>-|-|13|TRBJ2-1|TRBV29-1
CSVSRTAYNEQFF
TGCAGCGTAAGCAGGACTGCCTACAATGAGCAGTTCTTC
>-|TRBD1|14|TRBJ2-1|TRBV29-1
CSVDRTGKYNEQFF
TGCAGCGTTGACCGGACAGGGAAATACAATGAGCAGTTCTTC
>-|TRBD2|15|TRBJ2-2|TRBV30
CAWSHLAGFTGELFF
TGTGCCTGGAGTCACCTAGCGGGATTCACCGGGGAGCTGTTTTTT
>few|-|15|TRBJ1-5|TRBV12-5
CASGPGGTSNQPQHF
TGTGCTAGTGGTCCTGGGGGCACTAGCAATCAGCCCCAGCATTTT
>-|TRBD1|15|TRBJ2-2|TRBV11-2
CASSPLGQGNGELFF
TGTGCCAGCAGCCCCCTGGGACAGGGCAACGGGGAGCTGTTTTTT
>few|-|14|TRBJ2-3|TRBV5-1
CASSLARYTDTQYF
TGCGCCAGCAGCTTGGCTAGATACACAGATACGCAGTATTTT
>-|-|13|TRBJ2-6|TRBV5-6
CASSLSGANVLTF
TGTGCCAGCAGCTTGTCCGGGGCCAACGTCCTGACTTTC
>-|-|11|TRBJ1-1|TRBV7-9
CASSRGREAFF
TGTGCCAGCAGCCGAGGCAGGGAAGCTTTCTTT
>-|-|11|TRBJ1-2|TRBV29-1
CSVRYNYGYTF
TGCAGCGTCAGATATAACTATGGCTACACCTTC
>-|-|13|TRBJ1-2|TRBV7-9
CASSLARNYGYTF
TGTGCCAGCAGCTTGGCCAGAAACTATGGCTACACCTTC
>-|-|15|TRBJ2-5|TRBV9
CASSAGGWAEETQYF
TGTGCCAGCAGCGCAGGTGGGTGGGCAGAAGAGACCCAGTACTTC
>-|-|13|TRBJ1-1|TRBV6-1
CASSELFGTEAFF
TGTGCCAGCAGTGAACTTTTCGGGACTGAAGCTTTCTTT
>once|TRBD2|15|TRBJ2-7|TRBV27
CASTPGLAGAYEQYF
TGTGCCAGCACCCCGGGACTAGCGGGGGCCTACGAGCAGTACTTC
>-|-|12|TRBJ1-2|TRBV5-1
CASNDGGNGYTF
TGCGCCAGCAACGACGGTGGGAATGGCTACACCTTC
>-|-|12|TRBJ2-5|TRBV7-8
CASSLVTETQYF
TGTGCCAGCAGCTTAGTAACGGAGACCCAGTACTTC
>-|-|16|TRBJ2-5|TRBV1
CTSSLRQGKYQETQYF
TGCACCAGCAGCCTGAGACAGGGGAAGTACCAAGAGACCCAGTACTTC
>-|-|14|TRBJ1-1|TRBV29-1
CSVEHGRVGTEAFF
TGCAGCGTTGAACATGGCAGGGTAGGAACTGAAGCTTTCTTT
>-|-|12|TRBJ1-3|TRBV15
CATSREASTIYF
TGTGCCACCAGCAGAGAGGCGAGCACCATATATTTT
>few|TRBD2|14|TRBJ2-7|TRBV9
CASSRGGVNDEQYF
TGTGCCAGCAGCCGCGGGGGGGTCAACGACGAGCAGTACTTC
>-|-|12|TRBJ2-1|TRBV29-1
CSVELPLDEQFF
TGCAGCGTTGAACTTCCTCTCGATGAGCAGTTCTTC
>-|-|12|TRBJ2-1|TRBV10-2
CASSVAYNEQFF
TGCGCCAGCAGTGTTGCATACAATGAGCAGTTCTTC
>-|TRBD1|12|TRBJ2-7|TRBV29-1
CSAKGQGHEQYF
TGCAGCGCCAAAGGACAGGGCCACGAGCAGTACTTC
>-|-|15|TRBJ1-2|TRBV4-1
CASSSLVRNRTAITF
TGCGCCAGCAGTAGTCTAGTTCGGAACAGGACGGCTATAACCTTC
>few|TRBD1|13|TRBJ2-7|TRBV29-1
CSVGDRAVYEQYF
TGCAGCGTTGGGGACAGGGCCGTCTACGAGCAGTACTTC
>-|-|12|TRBJ1-1|TRBV29-1
CSVSPVNTEAFF
TGCAGCGTTAGTCCAGTTAACACTGAAGCTTTCTTT
>few|-|13|TRBJ1-2|TRBV19
CASSIGQRYGYTF
TGTGCCAGTAGTATTGGGCAGAGGTATGGCTACACCTTC
>-|-|14|TRBJ2-2|TRBV27
CASMFEPNTGELFF
TGTGCCAGCATGTTCGAACCAAACACCGGGGAGCTGTTTTTT
>-|-|13|TRBJ2-3|TRBV27
CASSSRGSDTQYF
TGTGCCAGCAGTTCCAGGGGTTCAGATACGCAGTATTTT
>-|-|12|TRBJ2-3|TRBV7-9
CASSLGLDTQYF
TGTGCCAGCAGCTTGGGGCTAGATACGCAGTATTTT
>-|TRBD1|13|TRBJ1-1|TRBV29-1
CSVRTGLNTEAFF
TGCAGCGTGAGGACAGGGCTGAACACTGAAGCTTTCTTT
>few|TRBD1|12|TRBJ2-7|TRBV27
CASGTGGYEQYF
TGTGCCAGCGGGACAGGGGGGTACGAGCAGTACTTC